Listed here are 20 T cell receptor beta chains from one sample, sequenced in a study of shared clonotypes between healthy human individuals. Only in-frame clones appear in the TCRdb table, and some are missing; sequencing was by immunoSEQ multiplex PCR. Here the sample spans roughly 2,500,000 clones, over 85% being singletons. Material for sequencing was naive CD4+ T cells from PBMCs. Subset given: CD45RA+ positively selected. The receptors derive from a man aged 18 to 30 in good health. Some clones in this sample may be carry-over from other donors' samples.

This clone is a singleton in its sample. The chain combines TRBV9 with TRBJ1-2, with TRBD1 matching 7 bases. Germline loops: CDR1 SGDLS, CDR2 YYNGEE. The CDR3 sequence is 15 residues long. Losses at the gene ends were 4 bases for V and 3 bases for J; bases not matched to a gene: 9. The CDR3 is CASSPGQTYYYGYTF. The CDR3 DNA is TGTGCCAGCAGCCCGGGACAGACATACTACTATGGCTACACCTTC.

In nucleotides, the CDR3 is TGTGCCAGCAGCGACGGGACTAGCGGGAGGGATTCTAGCACAGATACGCAGTATTTT. Its protein product is CASSDGTSGRDSSTDTQYF. The chain recombines TRBV11-1 with TRBJ2-3, with TRBD2 identical over 16 bases. Per germline, CDR1 SGHAT and CDR2 FQDESV (reference sequence). Unmatched junction bases numbered 8, after V lost 5 bases and J lost 0 bases. CDR3 length: 19 residues.

The chain uses TRBV7-8 and TRBJ1-5, with D perhaps TRBD1 (6 bases). There are 18 residues in the CDR3. The V end was cut by 5 bases, the J end by 0 bases, with 20 bases between. Germline-derived CDR1 and CDR2 are SGHVS and FQNEAQ. CDR3 DNA: TGTGCCAGCAGCGGAGGTTCGACAGGTTTCCTTAGCAATCAGCCCCAGCATTTT. This codes for CASSGGSTGFLSNQPQHF.

The rearrangement uses TRBV7-2 and TRBJ2-7; D is undetermined. This CDR3 comprises 13 residues. Trimming removed 2 bases at V and 2 bases at J, with 7 bases between. CDR1 is SGHTA and CDR2 is FQGNSA in the germline V gene. CDR3 loop: CASSLINTYEQYF. The CDR3 region has the DNA TGTGCCAGCAGCTTAATCAACACCTACGAGCAGTACTTC.

This clone was counted once. J is TRBJ2-3 and V is TRBV29-1; 8 bases agree with TRBD2. Germline trimming cut 6 bases from V and 2 bases from J; bases unmatched to any gene: 4. The CDR3 contains 13 residues. CDR1 and CDR2 from the germline V gene are SQVTM and ANQGSEA. The CDR3 loop reads CSVAGVLTDTQYF. CDR3 nucleotide sequence: TGCAGCGTAGCGGGAGTCCTCACAGATACGCAGTATTTT.

V and J are TRBV7-8 and TRBJ2-5, with 12 positions matching TRBD2. V lost 5 bases and J lost 4; bases outside the gene matches: 8. The germline gives CDR1 SGHVS, CDR2 FQNEAQ. This CDR3 spans 16 amino acids. CDR3: CASSLRLAGVGETQYF. CDR3 DNA: TGTGCCAGCAGCCTACGACTAGCGGGAGTTGGAGAGACCCAGTACTTC.

The genes are TRBV28 and TRBJ2-7; D is perhaps TRBD1 or TRBD2 (5 bases each). The CDR3 totals 15 residues. With 6 bases removed from V and 3 bases from J, the gap between germline ends came to 18 bases. Looked up from germline, CDR1 is MDHEN and CDR2 is SYDVKM. The CDR3 sequence is CASSRIDSGHYEQYF. The CDR3 bases are TGTGCCAGCAGCCGAATCGACAGCGGTCACTACGAGCAGTACTTC.

The V and J genes are TRBV5-1 and TRBJ2-5; D may be TRBD2 (6 bases). CDR1 is SGHRS and CDR2 is YFSETQ in the germline V gene. This CDR3 region has 16 residues. Trimming removed 0 bases from V and 5 bases from J, with 17 bases in between. The CDR3 bases are TGCGCCAGCAGCTTGGGCTCTACGGGAGTTTCGGAGACCCAGTACTTC. Its protein product is CASSLGSTGVSETQYF.

As for this clone: This sample includes further DNA sequences coding for the same CDR3. V usage is TRBV18 and J usage is TRBJ1-2; maybe TRBD1 (5 bases). The CDR3 consists of 14 residues. Germline V gene data show CDR1 as KGHSH and CDR2 as LQKENI. V was clipped by 2 bases and J by 6 bases, with 13 bases between them. The CDR3 loop reads CASSPGTGINGYTF. Written as DNA, the CDR3 is TGTGCCAGCTCACCAGGGACGGGGATCAATGGCTACACCTTC. The full variable domain, completed using reference TRBV18 and TRBJ1-2, is NAGVMQNPRHLVRRRGQEARLRCSPMKGHSHVYWYRQLPEEGLKFMVYLQKENIIDESGMPKERFSAEFPKEGPSILRIQQVVRGDSAAYFCASSPGTGINGYTFGSGTRLTVV.

The chain couples TRBV18 to TRBJ1-1, with a tentative D call TRBD1 (5 bases). The CDR3 has 13 residues. Germline V gene data show CDR1 as KGHSH and CDR2 as LQKENI. V lost 5 bases and J 8 bases, leaving 15 bases between the germline ends. In DNA form, the CDR3 reads TGTGCCAGCTCAGCATGGGACGGGGGAGAAGCTTTCTTT. It is translated as CASSAWDGGEAFF.

This clone turned up a few times. The chain combines TRBV27 with TRBJ1-1; tentatively, D is TRBD1 (5 bases). V lost 6 bases and J 1 base, leaving 9 bases between the germline ends. Germline loops: CDR1 MNHEY, CDR2 SMNVEV (reference sequence). The CDR3 sequence is 13 residues long. Here the CDR3 DNA reads TGTGCCAGCAGGATTCAGGGGAACACTGAAGCTTTCTTT. It translates to CASRIQGNTEAFF.

The chain has TRBV27 and TRBJ2-1; 8 bases are a match to TRBD2. The CDR3 covers 15 residues. V lost 3 bases and J lost 0; bases outside the gene matches: 1. The V gene's germline CDR1 is MNHEY and CDR2 SMNVEV (reference sequence). CDR3 in amino acids: CASSFGLASYNEQFF. The CDR3 DNA follows: TGTGCCAGCAGTTTCGGACTAGCCTCCTACAATGAGCAGTTCTTC.

This clone was observed once. This chain links TRBV29-1 with TRBJ1-2; D is possibly TRBD1 (6 bases). Germline V lookup: CDR1 SQVTM, CDR2 ANQGSEA. V gave up 1 base and J gave up 8 bases, with 14 bases separating them. There are 13 residues in the CDR3. CDR3 in amino acids: CSVEGGGRGGYTF. The CDR3 region has the DNA TGCAGCGTTGAAGGCGGGGGGCGCGGGGGCTACACCTTC.

V and J are TRBV7-9 and TRBJ2-6, with TRBD2 matching 14 bases. Germline loops: CDR1 SEHNR, CDR2 FQNEAQ (reference sequence). Losses at the gene ends were 5 bases for V and 0 bases for J; bases not matched to a gene: 3. The CDR3 has 18 amino acids. CDR3 DNA sequence: TGTGCCAGCAGCCCGGGACTAGCGGGAGTCTCTGGGGCCAACGTCCTGACTTTC. Its protein is CASSPGLAGVSGANVLTF.

The chain couples TRBV10-3 to TRBJ2-3, with 9 bases fitting TRBD2. Germline CDR1 reads ENHRY; CDR2 reads SYGVKD. The CDR3 contains 19 residues. The V gene end was trimmed by 3 bases and the J gene end by 3 bases; junction bases not matched to a gene: 16. The DNA of the CDR3 is TGTGCCATCAGTGATGGCGCGGGGGGCCTGCGGGAGGGAACAGATACGCAGTATTTT. This translates into CAISDGAGGLREGTDTQYF.

The rearrangement joins TRBV23-1 to TRBJ2-7; 8 positions agree with TRBD1. TRBV23-1 is reported as an ORF; its role is uncertain. CDR3 length: 15 amino acids. V dropped 5 bases and J dropped 2; count of bases not matched to a gene: 8. CDR3 coding DNA: TGCGCCAGCAGTGACCGGGACAGGTTAACCTACGAGCAGTACTTC. It yields the protein CASSDRDRLTYEQYF.

The rearrangement joins TRBV6-1 to TRBJ2-1; D unclear. Germline V CDR1 and CDR2: MNHNS, SASEGT. The CDR3 runs 11 residues. Trimming shortened V by 5 bases and J by 12 bases, and 11 bases separated the two germline ends. CDR3 region: CASSSGSGQFF. The CDR3 DNA follows: TGTGCCAGCAGTTCCGGGTCCGGGCAGTTCTTC.

As to this clone: The same CDR3 is also encoded by other DNA sequences in this sample. The chain links TRBV28 to TRBJ1-2; 9 bases fit TRBD1. Trimming cost V 6 bases and J 0 bases; bases outside gene matches: 2. The CDR3 is 14 amino acids. CDR1 MDHEN and CDR2 SYDVKM come from the germline V gene. The CDR3 sequence: CASRGTGTNYGYTF. The CDR3 DNA is TGTGCCAGCAGGGGGACAGGGACTAACTATGGCTACACCTTC.

V gene TRBV5-4 combines with J gene TRBJ2-3, with 11 nucleotides matching TRBD2. Trimming at V came to 4 bases and at J to 10 bases, leaving 11 bases not matched to a gene. There are 15 residues in the CDR3. CDR1 and CDR2 (germline): SGHNT, YYREEE (reference sequence). DNA of the CDR3: TGTGCCAGCAGCGATAGCGGGAGGGGTCAAGCGGCGCAGTATTTT. Translation: CASSDSGRGQAAQYF.

The chain joins TRBV7-9 to TRBJ2-3; TRBD2 might be the D (5 bases). CDR3 size: 16 residues. The germline gives CDR1 SEHNR, CDR2 FQNEAQ (reference sequence). V was trimmed by 4 bases and J by 4 bases, leaving 18 bases between them. The CDR3 reads CASSSPRDSAADTQYF. In nucleotides, the CDR3 is TGTGCCAGCAGCTCTCCCCGGGATAGCGCCGCAGATACGCAGTATTTT.